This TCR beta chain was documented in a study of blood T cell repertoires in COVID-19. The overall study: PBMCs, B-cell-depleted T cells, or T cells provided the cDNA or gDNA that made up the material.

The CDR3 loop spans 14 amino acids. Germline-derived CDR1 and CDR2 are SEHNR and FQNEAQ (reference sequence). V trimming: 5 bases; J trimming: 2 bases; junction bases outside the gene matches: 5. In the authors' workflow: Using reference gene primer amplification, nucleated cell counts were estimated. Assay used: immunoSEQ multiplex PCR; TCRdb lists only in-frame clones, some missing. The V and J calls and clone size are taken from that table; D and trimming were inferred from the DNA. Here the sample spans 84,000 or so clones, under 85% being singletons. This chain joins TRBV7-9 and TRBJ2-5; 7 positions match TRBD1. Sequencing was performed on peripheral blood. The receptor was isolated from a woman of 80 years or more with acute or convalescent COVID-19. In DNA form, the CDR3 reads TGTGCCAGCAGCATGGGACAGCTACAAGAGACCCAGTACTTC. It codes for CASSMGQLQETQYF.